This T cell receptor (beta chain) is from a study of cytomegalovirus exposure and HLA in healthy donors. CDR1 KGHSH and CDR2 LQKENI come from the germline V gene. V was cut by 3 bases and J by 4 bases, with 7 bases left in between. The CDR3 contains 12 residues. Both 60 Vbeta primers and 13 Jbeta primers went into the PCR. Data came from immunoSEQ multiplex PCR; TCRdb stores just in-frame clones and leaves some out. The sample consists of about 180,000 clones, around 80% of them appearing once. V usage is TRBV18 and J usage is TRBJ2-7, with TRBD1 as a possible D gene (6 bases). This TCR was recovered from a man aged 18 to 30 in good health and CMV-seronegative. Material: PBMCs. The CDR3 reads CASSPDSYEQYF. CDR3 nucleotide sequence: TGTGCCAGCTCACCGGACAGTTACGAGCAGTACTTC.